This T cell receptor beta chain was obtained from a study of blood T cells in healthy people across ages. Study observations and caveats: Conclusively comparing naive with antigen-experienced cells was impossible with unsorted PBMCs. Estimated diversity across one million T cells was deemed an underestimate. Age showed a roughly linear inverse relationship with TCR beta diversity per million T cells.

A second roughly 7 to 12 cycle PCR used barcoded and J-beta primers. One entry per CDR3 protein results from TCRdb running MiXCR on the 5' RACE reads. Among around 2 million distinct CDR3 sequences listed, around 42% were seen once. The extraction recovered at least 5.5 micrograms of total RNA per sample. Germline V gene sequence: CDR1 SGHTA, CDR2 FQGNSA. The CDR3 extends over 13 amino acids. The V and J ends lost 5 bases and 6 bases respectively, with 14 bases between them. About this clonotype: Its antigen is not known.

Material for sequencing was blood. This rearrangement joins TRBV7-2 to TRBJ2-7; D may match TRBD1 or TRBD2 (6 bases each). The receptor comes from a human donor in good health. The CDR3 sequence: CASSLLQGGEQYF. The DNA of the CDR3 is TGTGCCAGCAGCCTGTTACAGGGAGGCGAGCAGTACTTC. The whole variable domain, remainder taken from reference TRBV7-2 and TRBJ2-7, is GAGVSQSPSNKVTEKGKDVELRCDPISGHTALYWYRQSLGQGLEFLIYFQGNSAPDKSGLPSDRFSAERTGGSVSTLTIQRTQQEDSAVYLCASSLLQGGEQYFGPGTRLTVT.